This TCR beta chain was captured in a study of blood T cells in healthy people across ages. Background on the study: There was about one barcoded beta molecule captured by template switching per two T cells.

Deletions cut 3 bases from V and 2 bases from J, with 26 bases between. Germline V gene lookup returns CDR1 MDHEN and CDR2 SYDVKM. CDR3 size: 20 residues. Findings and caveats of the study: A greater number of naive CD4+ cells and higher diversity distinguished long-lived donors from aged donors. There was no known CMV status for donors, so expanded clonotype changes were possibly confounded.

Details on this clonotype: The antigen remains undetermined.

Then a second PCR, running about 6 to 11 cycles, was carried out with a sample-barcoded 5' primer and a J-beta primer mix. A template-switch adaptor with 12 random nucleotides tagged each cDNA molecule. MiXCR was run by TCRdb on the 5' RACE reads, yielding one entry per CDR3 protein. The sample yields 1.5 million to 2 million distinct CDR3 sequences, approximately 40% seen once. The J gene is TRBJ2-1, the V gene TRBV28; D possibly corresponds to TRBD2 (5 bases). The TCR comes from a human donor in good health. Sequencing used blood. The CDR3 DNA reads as TGTGCCAGCAGTTTTCCCCCGGGGTTAGGCCGAGTTAGCCCCTACAATGAGCAGTTCTTC. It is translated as CASSFPPGLGRVSPYNEQFF.